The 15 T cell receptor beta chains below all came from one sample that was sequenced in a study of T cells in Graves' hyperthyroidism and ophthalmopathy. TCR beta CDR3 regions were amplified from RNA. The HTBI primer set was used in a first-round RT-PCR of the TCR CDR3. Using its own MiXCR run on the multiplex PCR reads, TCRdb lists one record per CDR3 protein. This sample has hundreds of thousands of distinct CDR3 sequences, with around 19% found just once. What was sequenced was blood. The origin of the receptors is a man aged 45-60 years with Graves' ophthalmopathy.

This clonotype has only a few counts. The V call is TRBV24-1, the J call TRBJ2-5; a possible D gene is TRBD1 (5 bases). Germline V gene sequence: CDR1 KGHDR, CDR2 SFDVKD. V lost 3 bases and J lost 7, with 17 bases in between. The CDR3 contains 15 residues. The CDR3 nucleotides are TGTGCCACCAGTGATGCCACAGGTCCCGAAGGGACCCAGTACTTC. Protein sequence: CATSDATGPEGTQYF.

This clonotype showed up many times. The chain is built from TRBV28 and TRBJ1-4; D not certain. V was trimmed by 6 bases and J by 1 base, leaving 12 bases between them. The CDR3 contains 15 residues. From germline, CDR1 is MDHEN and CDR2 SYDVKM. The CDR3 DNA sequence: TGTGCCAGCAGCCCAAACGGTCTAACTAATGAAAAACTGTTTTTT. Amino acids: CASSPNGLTNEKLFF.

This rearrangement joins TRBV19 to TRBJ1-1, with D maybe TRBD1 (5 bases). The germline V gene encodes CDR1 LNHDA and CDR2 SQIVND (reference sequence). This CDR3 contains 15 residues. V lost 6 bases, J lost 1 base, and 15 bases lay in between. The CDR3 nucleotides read TGTGCCAGTAGCCTTCTGAGGGGAGGGAACACTGAAGCTTTCTTT. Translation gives CASSLLRGGNTEAFF.

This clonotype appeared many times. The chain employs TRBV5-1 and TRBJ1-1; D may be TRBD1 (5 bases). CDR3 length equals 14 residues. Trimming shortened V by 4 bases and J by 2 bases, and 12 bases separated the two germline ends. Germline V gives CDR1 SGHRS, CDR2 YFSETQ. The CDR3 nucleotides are TGCGCCAGCAGCGGCGGGACGGGTAACACTGAAGCTTTCTTT. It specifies CASSGGTGNTEAFF.

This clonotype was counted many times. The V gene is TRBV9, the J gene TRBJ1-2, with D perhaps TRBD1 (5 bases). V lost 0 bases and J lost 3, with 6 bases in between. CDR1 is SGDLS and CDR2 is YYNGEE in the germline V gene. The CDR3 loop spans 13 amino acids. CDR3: CASSVGGDYGYTF. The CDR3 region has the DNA TGTGCCAGCAGCGTAGGGGGCGACTATGGCTACACCTTC. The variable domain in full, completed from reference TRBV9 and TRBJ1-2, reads DSGVTQTPKHLITATGQRVTLRCSPRSGDLSVYWYQQSLDQGLQFLIQYYNGEERAKGNILERFSAQQFPDLHSELNLSSLELGDSALYFCASSVGGDYGYTFGSGTRLTVV.

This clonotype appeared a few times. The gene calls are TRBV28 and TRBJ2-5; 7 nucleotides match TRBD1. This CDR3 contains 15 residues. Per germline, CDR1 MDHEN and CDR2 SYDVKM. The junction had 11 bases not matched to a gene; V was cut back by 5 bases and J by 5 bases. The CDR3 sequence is CASSAPGTAAETQYF. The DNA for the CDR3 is TGTGCCAGCAGTGCCCCCGGGACAGCCGCGGAGACCCAGTACTTC.

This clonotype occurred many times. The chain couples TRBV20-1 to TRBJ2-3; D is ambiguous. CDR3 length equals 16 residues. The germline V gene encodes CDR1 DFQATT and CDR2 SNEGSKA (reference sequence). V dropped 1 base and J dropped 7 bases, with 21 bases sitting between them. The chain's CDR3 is CSARVGTPSYLHTQYF. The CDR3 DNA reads TGCAGTGCTAGAGTCGGCACCCCGTCTTATCTACATACGCAGTATTTT.

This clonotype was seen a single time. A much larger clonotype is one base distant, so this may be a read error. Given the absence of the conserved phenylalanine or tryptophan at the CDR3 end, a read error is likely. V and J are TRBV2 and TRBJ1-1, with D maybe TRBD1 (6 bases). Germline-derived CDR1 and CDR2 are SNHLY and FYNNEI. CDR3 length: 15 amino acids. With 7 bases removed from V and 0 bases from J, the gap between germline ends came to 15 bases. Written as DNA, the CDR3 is TGTGCCAGCATCGAGGAGACAGGAATGAACACTGAAGCTTTCCTT. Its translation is CASIEETGMNTEAFL.

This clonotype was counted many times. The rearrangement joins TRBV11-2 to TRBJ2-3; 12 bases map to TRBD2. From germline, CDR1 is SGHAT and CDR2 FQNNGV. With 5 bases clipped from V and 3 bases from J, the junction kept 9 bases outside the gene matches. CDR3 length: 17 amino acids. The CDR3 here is CASSLLQTSGSTDTQYF. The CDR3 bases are TGTGCCAGCAGCCTACTTCAGACTAGCGGGAGTACAGATACGCAGTATTTT.

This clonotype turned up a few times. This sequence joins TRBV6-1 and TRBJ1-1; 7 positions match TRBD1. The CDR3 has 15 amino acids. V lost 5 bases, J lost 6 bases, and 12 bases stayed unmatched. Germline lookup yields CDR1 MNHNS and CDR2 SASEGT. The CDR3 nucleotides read TGTGCCAGCAGTCCCACTATACAGGGGACCGCTGAAGCTTTCTTT. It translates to CASSPTIQGTAEAFF.

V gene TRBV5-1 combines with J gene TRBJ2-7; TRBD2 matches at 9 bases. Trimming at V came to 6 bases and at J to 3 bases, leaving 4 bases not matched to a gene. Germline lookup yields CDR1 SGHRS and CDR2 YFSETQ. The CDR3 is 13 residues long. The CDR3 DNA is TGCGCCAGCATGCCGACTAGCGGCTACGAGCAGTACTTC. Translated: CASMPTSGYEQYF. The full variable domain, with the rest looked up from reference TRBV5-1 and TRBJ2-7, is KAGVTQTPRYLIKTRGQQVTLSCSPISGHRSVSWYQQTPGQGLQFLFEYFSETQRNKGNFPGRFSGRQFSNSRSEMNVSTLELGDSALYLCASMPTSGYEQYFGPGTRLTVT.

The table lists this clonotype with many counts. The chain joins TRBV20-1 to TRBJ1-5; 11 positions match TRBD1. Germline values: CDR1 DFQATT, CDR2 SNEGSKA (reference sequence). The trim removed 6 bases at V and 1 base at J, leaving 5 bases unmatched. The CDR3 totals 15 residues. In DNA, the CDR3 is TGCAGTGCACTGCGGGACAGGGGGAGCAATCAGCCCCAGCATTTT. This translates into CSALRDRGSNQPQHF.

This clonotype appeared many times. This CDR3 is CASSPIVLAGPEGETQYF. The CDR3 DNA sequence: TGTGCCAGCTCACCAATAGTCCTAGCGGGGCCCGAAGGGGAGACCCAGTACTTC. The chain uses TRBV18 and TRBJ2-5, with 9 bases fitting TRBD2. The CDR3 has 18 amino acids. The V gene's germline CDR1 is KGHSH and CDR2 LQKENI. V lost 2 bases, J lost 5 bases, and 15 bases stayed unmatched. The full variable domain, with the rest looked up from reference TRBV18 and TRBJ2-5, is NAGVMQNPRHLVRRRGQEARLRCSPMKGHSHVYWYRQLPEEGLKFMVYLQKENIIDESGMPKERFSAEFPKEGPSILRIQQVVRGDSAAYFCASSPIVLAGPEGETQYFGPGTRLLVL.

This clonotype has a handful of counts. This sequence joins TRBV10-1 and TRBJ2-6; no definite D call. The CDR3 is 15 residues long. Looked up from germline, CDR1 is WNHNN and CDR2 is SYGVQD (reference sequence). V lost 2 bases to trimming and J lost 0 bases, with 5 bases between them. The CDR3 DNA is TGCGCCAGCAGTGAGCTGGGCTCTGGGGCCAACGTCCTGACTTTC. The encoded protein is CASSELGSGANVLTF.

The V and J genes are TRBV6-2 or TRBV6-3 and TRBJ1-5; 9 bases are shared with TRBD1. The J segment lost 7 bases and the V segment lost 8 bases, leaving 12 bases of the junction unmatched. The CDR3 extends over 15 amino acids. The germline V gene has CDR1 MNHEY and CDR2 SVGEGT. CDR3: CASGRSGQGNQPQHF. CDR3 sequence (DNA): TGTGCCAGCGGCCGAAGCGGACAGGGGAACCAGCCCCAGCATTTT.